The 5 T cell receptor beta chains in this list originate from one sample, sequenced in a study of vaccination and CD4 T cells after COVID-19. Their antigens are not known. Sequenced with the Oncomine TCR Beta short-read assay was DNA taken from cultured CD4+ T cells. MiXCR, run by TCRdb on the PCR reads, gives a single entry per CDR3 protein. The profile covers tens of thousands of distinct CDR3 sequences, with 70% appearing a single time and 8.5% to 10% taken by the ten largest. Treatment defined: approximately 9-day PBMC culture with coronavirus spike peptide pools or control peptides (ViraFEST assay). Sequencing used CD4+ T cells from blood, cultured in vitro. The receptors shown here come from a human donor who had recovered from COVID-19.

The chain combines TRBV7-3 with TRBJ2-7; D remains unclear. This CDR3 is 13 amino acids long. The germline V gene has CDR1 SGHTA and CDR2 FQGTGA. V lost 5 bases and J lost 4, with 12 bases in between. CDR3 sequence: CASSPGFGYEQYF. The CDR3 nucleotides are TGTGCCAGCAGCCCCGGCTTTGGGTACGAGCAGTACTTC.

The chain has TRBV15 and TRBJ2-1; 8 nucleotides agree with TRBD1. V lost 0 bases, J lost 2 bases, and 9 bases stayed unmatched. Per the germline V gene, CDR1 is LNHNV and CDR2 is YYDKDF (reference sequence). The CDR3 has 18 amino acids. For the CDR3, the DNA is TGTGCCACCAGCAGAGAAACCCTCAGGGGGCGCACCTACAATGAGCAGTTCTTC. This gives the protein CATSRETLRGRTYNEQFF.

The rearrangement joins TRBV6-1 to TRBJ1-2, with a tentative D call TRBD1 (6 bases). Trimming took off 6 bases at V and 8 bases at J, with 16 bases between the two ends. Germline CDR1 MNHNS, CDR2 SASEGT. This CDR3 contains 13 residues. This chain's CDR3 is CASRQQGSLGYTF. The CDR3 DNA reads as TGTGCCAGCAGACAGCAGGGGAGTTTGGGCTACACCTTC.

V and J are TRBV20-1 and TRBJ2-2; TRBD1 or TRBD2 may be the D gene (5 bases each). V was cut by 6 bases and J by 4 bases, with 18 bases left in between. CDR3 length equals 15 residues. Per germline, CDR1 DFQATT and CDR2 SNEGSKA (reference sequence). CDR3 coding DNA: TGCAGTGCCAGCTGGGGGTCTAGGGGCACCGGGGAGCTGTTTTTT. It translates to CSASWGSRGTGELFF.

V is TRBV6-1 and J is TRBJ2-7, with TRBD1 matching 9 bases. CDR1 and CDR2 (germline): MNHNS, SASEGT. The CDR3 extends over 15 amino acids. Losses at the gene ends were 2 bases for V and 6 bases for J; bases not matched to a gene: 8. CDR3 nucleotides: TGTGCCAGCAGTGAAATCTGGGACAGGGCCGCCGAGCAGTACTTC. Protein product: CASSEIWDRAAEQYF.